A selection of T cell receptor beta chains follows, all from one sample in a study of CD8 T cells in Susac syndrome. TCRdb re-called the immunoSEQ multiplex PCR reads with MiXCR, one entry per CDR3 protein. The sample lists some 110,000 distinct CDR3 sequences, roughly 94% occurring once. The source material was CD8+ T cells from PBMCs. The receptors stem from a human donor with Susac syndrome. The CDR3 runs from the conserved cysteine through the conserved F or W. A D gene is named only where the DNA matches it firmly. The size entry is marked missing in some rows and otherwise reads once, few, many or a size class.

>TRBJ2-2|.|14|TRBV19|.
TGTGCCAGTAGGCCCGGGCCAAGAACCGGGGAGCTGTTTTTT
CASRPGPRTGELFF
>TRBJ1-2|TRBD1|14|TRBV12-5|.
TGTGCTAGTGACAAACCGGACAGGGCGTATGGCTACACCTTC
CASDKPDRAYGYTF
>TRBJ2-7|TRBD1|16|TRBV15|.
TGTGCCACCAGCAGAAAAAGACAGGGGTCAACGAACGAGCAGTACTTC
CATSRKRQGSTNEQYF
>TRBJ2-3|.|16|TRBV9|.
TGTGCCAGCAGCGCGCGAGGGGGGGCCCCCAAGGATACGCAGTATTTT
CASSARGGAPKDTQYF
>TRBJ1-6|.|14|TRBV13|.
TGTGCCAGCAGCCCCGGGGACCTAGGGACACCCCTCCACTTT
CASSPGDLGTPLHF
>TRBJ2-5|TRBD2|16|TRBV30|.
TGTGCCTGGAATCTGGGCGGGGGGGCCGAACAAGAGACCCAGTACTTC
CAWNLGGGAEQETQYF
>TRBJ2-1|.|14|TRBV29-1|once
TGCAGCGTTGGTTGGGGCATGGGTCTCGGTGAGCAGTTCTTC
CSVGWGMGLGEQFF
>TRBJ1-6|TRBD1|14|TRBV15|.
TGTGCCACCAGCAGGGGACAGGGTATTTCACCCCTCCACTTT
CATSRGQGISPLHF
>TRBJ2-2|TRBD1|15|TRBV9|.
TGTGCCAGCAGCGGCAGGACAGGGCACACCGGGGAGCTGTTTTTT
CASSGRTGHTGELFF
>TRBJ1-1|TRBD1|14|TRBV7-9|.
TGTGCCAGCAGCAACAGGTCAGGGGGCACTGAAGCTTTCTTT
CASSNRSGGTEAFF
>TRBJ1-1|.|16|TRBV15|.
TGTGCCACCAGCAGACCGTCGACAGGAGCGAACACTGAAGCTTTCTTT
CATSRPSTGANTEAFF
>TRBJ2-5|.|15|TRBV12-3/TRBV12-4|.
TGTGCCAGCAGTCCCCCAGGCGGGGTACGAGAGACCCAGTACTTC
CASSPPGGVRETQYF
>TRBJ1-2|.|14|TRBV11-2|.
TGTGCCAGCAGGCAAGGGGACCCTAACTATGGCTACACCTTC
CASRQGDPNYGYTF
>TRBJ2-4|.|14|TRBV7-2|.
TGTGCCAGCACCGTAGGGAAGTCCAAAAACATTCAGTACTTC
CASTVGKSKNIQYF
>TRBJ2-7|TRBD1|13|TRBV20-1|.
TGCAGTGCAATACAGGGGGCGTCCTACGAGCAGTACTTC
CSAIQGASYEQYF
>TRBJ1-2|TRBD1|16|TRBV6-5|.
TGTGCCAGCAGTTACTTTCGGGACAGGATCTCCTATGGCTACACCTTC
CASSYFRDRISYGYTF
>TRBJ1-5|TRBD1|16|TRBV28|.
TGTGCCAGCAGGGAAGGGAGGGGGCTGAGCAATCAGCCCCAGCATTTT
CASREGRGLSNQPQHF
>TRBJ1-1|.|14|TRBV20-1|.
TGCAGTGCTTCCTACACAGGGTTGAACACTGAAGCTTTCTTT
CSASYTGLNTEAFF
>TRBJ2-7|.|15|TRBV7-9|.
TGTGCCAGCAGCTTAGGGACAGCCGTTCTGGGAGAGCAGTACTTC
CASSLGTAVLGEQYF
>TRBJ2-5|TRBD2|15|TRBV27|once
TGTGCCAGCAGTTTGGCCGGGACTAGCGGGGAGACCCAGTACTTC
CASSLAGTSGETQYF
>TRBJ1-4|.|17|TRBV25-1|.
TGTGCCAGCAGTGAATCATTCGAGGACAGCCGGGGACTGGAACTGTTTTTT
CASSESFEDSRGLELFF
>TRBJ2-4|.|15|TRBV5-6|.
TGTGCCAGCAGCTTGGTGGTGGGTGGCAAAAACATTCAGTACTTC
CASSLVVGGKNIQYF
>TRBJ2-3|TRBD2|17|TRBV9|.
TGTGCCAGCAGCGTAGAATCAGCGGGGGGGAGCACAGATACGCAGTATTTT
CASSVESAGGSTDTQYF
>TRBJ2-1|TRBD2|13|TRBV12-5|once
TGTGCTAGTGGTTTGTCACTAGCGGGGGGGCAGTTCTTC
CASGLSLAGGQFF
>TRBJ1-2|.|12|TRBV4-2|once
TGTGCCAGCAGCCATGAAAACTATGGCTACACCTTC
CASSHENYGYTF
>TRBJ1-2|.|12|TRBV6-4|.
TGTGCCAGCGGGGGAGGTAGCTATGGCTACACCTTC
CASGGGSYGYTF
>TRBJ1-2|.|15|TRBV4-1|.
TGCGCCAGCAGCCCCCCGGGACGAGGAGGCTATGGCTACACCTTC
CASSPPGRGGYGYTF
>TRBJ1-2|.|14|TRBV12-3/TRBV12-4|.
TGTGCCAGCAGTTTAGGCAGACTCCACTATGGCTACACCTTC
CASSLGRLHYGYTF
>TRBJ1-1|.|13|TRBV7-9|few
TGTGCCAGCAGCCAAGAGGGGGGCACTGAAGCTTTCTTT
CASSQEGGTEAFF
>TRBJ1-2|TRBD1|15|TRBV12-3/TRBV12-4|once
TGTGCCAGCAGTTCCCTAGACAGGGCCGGGGATGGCTACACCTTC
CASSSLDRAGDGYTF
>TRBJ2-1|TRBD2|17|TRBV10-3|.
TGTGCCATCAGTGAGTCGCAGGCTAGCGGAGATAACAATGAGCAGTTCTTC
CAISESQASGDNNEQFF